Sequencing of this T cell receptor beta chain was carried out in a study of blood T cell repertoires in COVID-19. Study details: Two negative PCRs, clearance, or symptom resolution characterized the recovered Cohort 3 donors. COVID-19 samples, acute and convalescent, were from the United States, Italy and Spain.

TCRdb's copy holds only in-frame clones and misses some; the assay was immunoSEQ multiplex PCR. The table lists some 190,000 clones, 85% to 90% of them singletons, with 20% to 25% in the top ten. Germline V gene sequence: CDR1 LNHNV, CDR2 YYDKDF (reference sequence). CDR3 length: 16 amino acids. V shed 5 bases, J shed 0 bases, and the junction held 4 bases outside the gene matches. A single count supports this clone. The chain combines TRBV15 with TRBJ1-3, with 10 bases that match TRBD1. The material sequenced was PBMCs or T cells enriched from blood (not recorded which). This TCR was sampled from a woman in her thirties or forties in a cohort exposed to, infected with or recovered from COVID-19 (not recorded which). Written as DNA, the CDR3 is TGTGCCACCAGCCGCCGGGACAGGGGCTCTGGAAACACCATATATTTT. It is translated as CATSRRDRGSGNTIYF.